The sequence of this T cell receptor (beta chain) was determined in a study of T cell responses to AZD1222 COVID-19 vaccine. Study summary: Second-dose intervals near 4 or 12 weeks were combined.

This clone has only a few counts. Its antigen is not identified. The method was immunoSEQ multiplex PCR; TCRdb's version includes in-frame clones alone and lacks a portion of them. The data contain about 150,000 clones, approximately 90% of them seen just once; the ten biggest clones take up around 3%. In germline, CDR1 is SNHLY, CDR2 FYNNEI. The CDR3 consists of 14 residues. V lost 3 bases, J lost 5 bases, and 11 bases lay in between. Study findings and constraints: Among the donors, most were white British and more were female, and clonal diversity was possibly underestimated. Seropositive AZD1222 recipients at baseline numbered only 6 or 7. Two AZD1222 administrations were followed by greater Spike-specific TCR breadth and depth.

The source material was peripheral blood, sampled on day 0 of AZD1222 vaccination. This TCR derives from an adult in good health. V and J are TRBV2 and TRBJ1-5; D gene uncertain. CDR3 bases: TGTGCCAGCAGTGACGGGATTTCAGATCAGCCCCAGCATTTT. The encoded protein is CASSDGISDQPQHF.